Below are 30 T cell receptor beta chains sequenced from a single sample in a study of cytomegalovirus exposure and HLA in healthy donors. Amplification used 60 Vbeta primers and 13 Jbeta primers. Generated by immunoSEQ multiplex PCR, the TCRdb table keeps only in-frame clones and is missing some. Of 80,000 or so clones in the sample, around 79% were seen once. The source material was PBMCs. These receptors originate from a man in his forties in good health and CMV-seronegative.

The rearrangement joins TRBV6-5 to TRBJ2-3; 7 nucleotides agree with TRBD2. Trimming took 1 base from V and 2 from J; bases not matched to a gene: 3. Germline V gene lookup returns CDR1 MNHEY and CDR2 SVGAGI. The CDR3 consists of 15 residues. The CDR3 region has the DNA TGTGCCAGCAGTTACTTTGGGACTACCACAGATACGCAGTATTTT. It yields the protein CASSYFGTTTDTQYF.

J is TRBJ1-2 and V is TRBV6-4; 7 bases match TRBD1. Trimming cost V 4 bases and J 2 bases; bases outside gene matches: 1. Germline assignment: CDR1 MRHNA and CDR2 SNTAGT. This CDR3 contains 13 residues. This CDR3 reads CASSAQGNYGYTF. The DNA of the CDR3 is TGTGCCAGCAGTGCACAGGGGAACTATGGCTACACCTTC.

The rearrangement uses TRBV4-1 and TRBJ1-1, with 8 bases fitting TRBD1. This CDR3 region has 15 residues. The V and J ends lost 3 bases and 5 bases, in that order; junction bases with no gene match: 8. CDR1 and CDR2 (germline): MGHRA, YSYEKL. The CDR3, as DNA: TGCGCCAGCAGCCACCGACAGGGGTCGGATACTGAAGCTTTCTTT. Translated, it gives CASSHRQGSDTEAFF.

This clone turned up a few times. The chain recombines TRBV6-1 with TRBJ1-1; TRBD1 aligns across 8 bases. V trimming: 7 bases; J trimming: 4 bases; junction bases outside the gene matches: 8. CDR1 and CDR2 from the germline V gene are MNHNS and SASEGT. CDR3 length equals 14 residues. In nucleotides, the CDR3 is TGTGCCAGCATCGACAGGGGATTGAGCACTGAAGCTTTCTTT. Translation gives CASIDRGLSTEAFF.

The DNA of the CDR3 is TGTGCCAGCAGCTTAGGCAGGGGCTACGAGCAGTACTTC. It yields the protein CASSLGRGYEQYF. This chain uses TRBV7-9 with TRBJ2-7, with D perhaps TRBD1 (6 bases). Germline CDR1 is SEHNR and CDR2 is FQNEAQ (reference sequence). This CDR3 region has 13 residues. Trimming removed 1 base from V and 3 bases from J, with 7 bases in between.

As regards this clone: In the same sample, other DNA sequences code for this CDR3. The V call is TRBV28, the J call TRBJ1-3, with D tentatively TRBD1 (5 bases). Trimming shortened V by 7 bases and J by 3 bases, and 22 bases separated the two germline ends. Per the germline V gene, CDR1 is MDHEN and CDR2 is SYDVKM. This CDR3 is built from 17 residues. The CDR3 reads CASTQHWGGHFGNTIYF. The CDR3 DNA is TGTGCCAGCACCCAACATTGGGGCGGTCATTTTGGAAACACCATATATTTT.

The rearrangement links TRBV7-2 to TRBJ2-7; D remains ambiguous. Trimming pared 5 bases from V and 2 bases from J, leaving 10 bases between. This CDR3 has 13 residues. Looked up from germline, CDR1 is SGHTA and CDR2 is FQGNSA. CDR3 DNA sequence: TGTGCCAGCAGCAAATCCAGTACCTACGAGCAGTACTTC. This gives the protein CASSKSSTYEQYF.

The chain combines TRBV27 with TRBJ1-5, with D possibly matching TRBD1 (5 bases). Trimming removed 6 bases from V and 3 bases from J, with 12 bases in between. This CDR3 has 14 amino acids. Germline CDR1 MNHEY, CDR2 SMNVEV (reference sequence). CDR3 nucleotides: TGTGCCAGCAGCTTGACAGACAACAATCAGCCCCAGCATTTT. Protein sequence: CASSLTDNNQPQHF.

Regarding this clone: Other nucleotide sequences from this sample produce the same CDR3. The chain couples TRBV6-5 to TRBJ1-2; no clear D. V gave up 5 bases and J gave up 3 bases, with 10 bases separating them. There are 13 residues in the CDR3. CDR1 is MNHEY and CDR2 is SVGAGI in the germline V gene. The CDR3 nucleotides are TGTGCCAGCAGTCCCAGTGCCGACTATGGCTACACCTTC. Translated: CASSPSADYGYTF.

The V gene is TRBV5-1, the J gene TRBJ1-1; 9 bases are shared with TRBD1. Trimming took 4 bases from V and 0 from J; bases not matched to a gene: 7. The germline V gene has CDR1 SGHRS and CDR2 YFSETQ. The CDR3 totals 16 residues. CDR3 bases: TGCGCCAGCAGCCCTGGACAGGGGAGGGTGAACACTGAAGCTTTCTTT. Its protein is CASSPGQGRVNTEAFF.

This chain connects TRBV9 to TRBJ2-3; 7 bases map to TRBD1. Germline CDR1 SGDLS, CDR2 YYNGEE. V lost 4 bases, J lost 6 bases, and 14 bases stayed unmatched. The CDR3 has 16 amino acids. This CDR3 is CASSLFVGRGLDTQYF. The CDR3 nucleotides read TGTGCCAGCAGCCTTTTTGTAGGCAGGGGGTTGGATACGCAGTATTTT.

The CDR3 protein is CSVDARGLYNEQFF. The CDR3 region has the DNA TGCAGCGTTGACGCCAGGGGGCTGTACAATGAGCAGTTCTTC. The V call is TRBV29-1, the J call TRBJ2-1, with 8 bases lining up with TRBD1. The trim removed 3 bases at V and 4 bases at J, leaving 5 bases unmatched. The CDR3 totals 14 residues. Germline-derived CDR1 and CDR2 are SQVTM and ANQGSEA.

The chain carries TRBV2 and TRBJ2-1, with a tentative D call TRBD1 (6 bases). Germline V CDR1 and CDR2: SNHLY, FYNNEI. Trimming took 6 bases from V and 9 from J, leaving 18 bases between them. The CDR3 has 14 amino acids. CDR3 bases: TGTGCCAGCAGCAAAACATACAGGGACGGTGAGCAGTTCTTC. This gives the protein CASSKTYRDGEQFF.

The CDR3 DNA is TGTGCCAGTAGTATTGTTATGAACACTGAAGCTTTCTTT. Translating it yields CASSIVMNTEAFF. The rearrangement links TRBV19 to TRBJ1-1; D is ambiguous. V was pared by 3 bases and J by 0 bases, with 5 bases between. Germline V CDR1 and CDR2: LNHDA, SQIVND (reference sequence). CDR3 length equals 13 residues.

This chain links TRBV4-1 with TRBJ2-1; TRBD1 matches 9 bases. The germline gives CDR1 MGHRA, CDR2 YSYEKL. CDR3 length: 16 amino acids. V shed 4 bases and J 0 bases; nucleotides not matched to a gene: 4. The CDR3 nucleotides read TGCGCCAGCAGCCCTCGACAGGGGGGCTCCTACAATGAGCAGTTCTTC. Translation: CASSPRQGGSYNEQFF.

Only a few counts were recorded for this clone. The chain combines TRBV6-5 with TRBJ1-6, with D perhaps TRBD1 (6 bases). The V end lost 0 bases, the J end lost 10 bases, and 16 bases lay between the germline ends. The V gene's germline CDR1 is MNHEY and CDR2 SVGAGI. This CDR3 contains 16 residues. Written as DNA, the CDR3 is TGTGCCAGCAGTTACTCGAAGGGCAGGGGAAGATCACCCCTCCACTTT. As protein: CASSYSKGRGRSPLHF.

This sequence joins TRBV25-1 and TRBJ2-1, with 8 bases aligning to TRBD2. CDR1 and CDR2 from the germline V gene are MGHDK and SYGVNS. The CDR3 runs to 15 residues. V trimming: 5 bases; J trimming: 13 bases; junction bases outside the gene matches: 16. This CDR3 reads CASSPSGGVPKSQFF. The CDR3 nucleotides are TGTGCCAGCAGTCCCTCGGGGGGGGTTCCAAAATCTCAGTTCTTC.

The chain has TRBV6-1 and TRBJ2-7; 7 nucleotides agree with TRBD2. CDR3 size: 14 residues. Germline values: CDR1 MNHNS, CDR2 SASEGT. Trimming took 7 bases from V and 2 from J; bases not matched to a gene: 8. The chain's CDR3 is CASNAAGSPYEQYF. The CDR3 region has the DNA TGTGCCAGCAACGCAGCGGGATCCCCCTACGAGCAGTACTTC.

The J gene is TRBJ1-1, the V gene TRBV5-4; TRBD1 is a possible D gene (6 bases). V was cut by 1 base and J by 1 base, with 8 bases left in between. There are 14 residues in the CDR3. CDR1 is SGHNT and CDR2 is YYREEE in the germline V gene (reference sequence). CDR3 residues: CASSLPTGNTEAFF. In nucleotides, the CDR3 is TGTGCCAGCAGCTTGCCGACAGGGAACACTGAAGCTTTCTTT.

The gene calls are TRBV5-1 and TRBJ2-7; 10 positions agree with TRBD1. J was trimmed by 2 bases and V by 4 bases; bases with no gene match: 6. Germline V gene data show CDR1 as SGHRS and CDR2 as YFSETQ. The CDR3 covers 15 residues. The DNA of the CDR3 is TGCGCCAGCAGCACGGGACAGGGGATAGCCTACGAGCAGTACTTC. This gives the protein CASSTGQGIAYEQYF.

The chain couples TRBV2 to TRBJ2-7, with TRBD1 matching 9 bases. The CDR3 covers 14 residues. Germline V gene lookup returns CDR1 SNHLY and CDR2 FYNNEI. V lost 5 bases, J lost 3 bases, and 5 bases stayed unmatched. CDR3 in amino acids: CASSLRDRDYEQYF. The CDR3 DNA reads as TGTGCCAGCAGTCTCCGGGACAGGGACTACGAGCAGTACTTC.

With respect to this clone: The germline gene is not matched at one end of the junction; a read error may be the cause. The sample has other DNA sequences that encode this CDR3 too. This chain joins TRBV15 and TRBJ2-1; possibly TRBD2 for D (6 bases). Per germline, CDR1 LNHNV and CDR2 YYDKDF (reference sequence). CDR3 length equals 17 residues. CDR3 protein: CATSRVGGSGPYNEQFF. The CDR3 DNA reads as TGTGCTACCAGCAGAGTAGGTGGTAGCGGCCCCTACAATGAGCAGTTCTTC.

The chain has TRBV28 and TRBJ1-5; 7 bases match TRBD1. The junction had 12 bases not matched to a gene; V was cut back by 3 bases and J by 10 bases. CDR3 length equals 15 residues. In germline, CDR1 is MDHEN, CDR2 SYDVKM. In DNA form, the CDR3 reads TGTGCCAGCAGTTTCCGACAGGGAAGTATGGGTCCCCAGCATTTT. As protein: CASSFRQGSMGPQHF. The full variable domain, its missing parts supplied by reference TRBV28 and TRBJ1-5, is DVKVTQSSRYLVKRTGEKVFLECVQDMDHENMFWYRQDPGLGLRLIYFSYDVKMKEKGDIPEGYSVSREKKERFSLILESASTNQTSMYLCASSFRQGSMGPQHFGDGTRLSIL.

The chain uses TRBV5-1 and TRBJ2-3; 9 bases agree with TRBD2. Germline CDR1 is SGHRS and CDR2 is YFSETQ. V shed 3 bases, J shed 5 bases, and the junction held 7 bases outside the gene matches. The CDR3 consists of 15 residues. The CDR3 loop is CASSYSGSMGDTQYF. CDR3 bases: TGCGCCAGCAGCTATAGCGGGAGTATGGGAGATACGCAGTATTTT.

V usage is TRBV4-3 and J usage is TRBJ2-7, with 7 bases that match TRBD2. This CDR3 region has 13 residues. Germline values: CDR1 LGHNA, CDR2 YSLEER. V lost 2 bases to trimming and J lost 5 bases; unmatched junction nucleotides: 3. This chain's CDR3 is CASSQMGGDEQYF. The CDR3 DNA reads TGCGCCAGCAGCCAAATGGGGGGGGACGAGCAGTACTTC.

Points on this clone: Relative to the germline gene, one junction end is altered; a read error may explain this. The chain carries TRBV9 and TRBJ1-5; D remains ambiguous. CDR1 is SGDLS and CDR2 is YYNGEE in the germline V gene. CDR3 length: 16 amino acids. Here the CDR3 reads CASSVAFGGSHQPQHF. The CDR3 DNA is TGTGCCAGCAGCGTTGCTTTCGGTGGTAGCCATCAGCCCCAGCATTTT.

V is TRBV14 and J is TRBJ2-5; D call uncertain. This CDR3 is built from 14 residues. The germline CDR1 and CDR2 sequences are SGHDN and FVKESK. Trimming took 0 bases from V and 5 from J, leaving 10 bases between them. CDR3 residues: CASSQDRGLETQYF. CDR3 bases: TGTGCCAGCAGCCAAGATCGAGGTTTGGAGACCCAGTACTTC. Variable domain in full (rest from reference TRBV14 and TRBJ2-5): EAGVTQFPSHSVIEKGQTVTLRCDPISGHDNLYWYRRVMGKEIKFLLHFVKESKQDESGMPNNRFLAERTGGTYSTLKVQPAELEDSGVYFCASSQDRGLETQYFGPGTRLLVL.

The J gene is TRBJ1-5, the V gene TRBV6-1; 8 bases line up with TRBD1. The CDR3 is made up of 13 amino acids. Per germline, CDR1 MNHNS and CDR2 SASEGT. V was pared by 6 bases and J by 5 bases, with 3 bases of the junction left unmatched. The CDR3 coding sequence is TGTGCCAGCAGGGGGACAGGCGATCAGCCCCAGCATTTT. Encoded protein: CASRGTGDQPQHF.

This chain joins TRBV9 and TRBJ2-1; tentative D call: TRBD2 (5 bases). In germline, CDR1 is SGDLS, CDR2 YYNGEE. CDR3 length: 15 residues. The V end lost 0 bases, the J end lost 5 bases, and 12 bases lay between the germline ends. This chain's CDR3 is CASSVGRQANNEQFF. In nucleotides, the CDR3 is TGTGCCAGCAGCGTAGGGAGGCAGGCTAACAATGAGCAGTTCTTC.

This rearrangement joins TRBV4-3 to TRBJ1-2; perhaps TRBD1 as D (6 bases). Germline-derived CDR1 and CDR2 are LGHNA and YSLEER. The CDR3 totals 18 residues. V shed 0 bases and J shed 4 bases, with 21 bases lying between them. CDR3 bases: TGCGCCAGCAGCCAAGAAAGGCAGGGGACCCGGGGTAGCTATGGCTACACCTTC. As protein: CASSQERQGTRGSYGYTF.